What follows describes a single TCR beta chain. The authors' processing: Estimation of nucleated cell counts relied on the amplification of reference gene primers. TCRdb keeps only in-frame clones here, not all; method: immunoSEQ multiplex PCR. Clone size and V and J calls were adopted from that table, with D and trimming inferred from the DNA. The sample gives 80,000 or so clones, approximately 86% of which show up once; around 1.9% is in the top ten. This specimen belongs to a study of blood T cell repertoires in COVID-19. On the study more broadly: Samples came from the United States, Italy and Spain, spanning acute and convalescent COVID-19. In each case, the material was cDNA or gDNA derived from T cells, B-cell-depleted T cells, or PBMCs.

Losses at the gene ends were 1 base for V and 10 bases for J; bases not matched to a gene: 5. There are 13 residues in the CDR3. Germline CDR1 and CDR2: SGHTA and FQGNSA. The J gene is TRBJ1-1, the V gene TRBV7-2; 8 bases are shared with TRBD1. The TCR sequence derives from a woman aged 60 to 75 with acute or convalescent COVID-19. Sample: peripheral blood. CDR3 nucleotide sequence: TGTGCCAGCAGCTTAGGGGACAGGAGGGCAGCTTTCTTT. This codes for CASSLGDRRAAFF. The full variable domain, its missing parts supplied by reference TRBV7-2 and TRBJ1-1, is GAGVSQSPSNKVTEKGKDVELRCDPISGHTALYWYRQSLGQGLEFLIYFQGNSAPDKSGLPSDRFSAERTGGSVSTLTIQRTQQEDSAVYLCASSLGDRRAAFFGQGTRLTVV.